This T cell receptor beta chain originates from a study of cytomegalovirus exposure and HLA in healthy donors. The CDR3 has 13 amino acids. CDR1 and CDR2 from the germline V gene are LGHNA and YSLEER. J lost 5 bases, V lost 2 bases, and 0 bases had no gene match. The PCR used 60 Vbeta and 13 Jbeta primers. Data came from immunoSEQ multiplex PCR; TCRdb stores just in-frame clones and leaves some out. The sample consists of tens of thousands of clones, over 60% of them appearing once. Sequences were obtained from PBMCs. The genes are TRBV4-3 and TRBJ2-3; TRBD2 matches 8 bases. The receptor's source is a man aged 45-60 years in good health and CMV-seropositive. CDR3 protein: CASSQRGGDTQYF. In DNA form, the CDR3 reads TGCGCCAGCAGCCAACGGGGGGGAGATACGCAGTATTTT.